The 2 T cell receptor beta chains below all came from one sample that was sequenced in a study of cytomegalovirus exposure and HLA in healthy donors. PCR primers comprised 60 Vbeta and 13 Jbeta primers. Method: immunoSEQ multiplex PCR; TCRdb's copy keeps in-frame clones and lacks some. The data hold 37,000 or so clones, with roughly 79% observed a single time. Material for sequencing was PBMCs. Receptor source: a middle-aged woman in good health and CMV-seronegative.

This clone was recorded a few times. The chain has TRBV19 and TRBJ2-1; D unresolved. There are 12 residues in the CDR3. V lost 5 bases and J 9 bases, leaving 11 bases between the germline ends. Germline CDR1 and CDR2: LNHDA and SQIVND (reference sequence). The CDR3 protein is CASSLIGGEQFF. CDR3 nucleotide sequence: TGTGCCAGTAGTCTCATTGGCGGTGAGCAGTTCTTC.

This chain connects TRBV2 to TRBJ1-3; TRBD1 is a possible D gene (5 bases). This CDR3 region has 16 residues. CDR1 is SNHLY and CDR2 is FYNNEI in the germline V gene. V shed 6 bases and J shed 3 bases, with 18 bases lying between them. CDR3 in amino acids: CASSQIGQGVGNTIYF. CDR3 nucleotides: TGTGCCAGCAGCCAGATCGGCCAAGGGGTTGGAAACACCATATATTTT.